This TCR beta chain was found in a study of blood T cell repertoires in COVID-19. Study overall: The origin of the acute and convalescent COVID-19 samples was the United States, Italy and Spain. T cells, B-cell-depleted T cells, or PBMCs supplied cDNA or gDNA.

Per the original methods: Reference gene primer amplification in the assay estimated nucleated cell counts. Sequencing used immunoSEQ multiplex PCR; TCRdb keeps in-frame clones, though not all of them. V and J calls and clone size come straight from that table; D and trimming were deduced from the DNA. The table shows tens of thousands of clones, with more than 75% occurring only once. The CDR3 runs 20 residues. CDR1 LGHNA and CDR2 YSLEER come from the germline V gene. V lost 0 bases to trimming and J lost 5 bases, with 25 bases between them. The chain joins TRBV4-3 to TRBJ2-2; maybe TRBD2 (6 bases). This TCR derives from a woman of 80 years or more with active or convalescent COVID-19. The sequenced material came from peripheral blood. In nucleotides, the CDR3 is TGCGCCAGCAGCCAAGAAGGGATCAGGGCGGGGTGGGGTAGGACCGGGGAGCTGTTTTTT. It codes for CASSQEGIRAGWGRTGELFF.